The 2 T cell receptor beta chains presented below share a single source sample, sequenced in a study of shared clonotypes between healthy human individuals. Sequenced by immunoSEQ multiplex PCR; TCRdb stores in-frame clones only, minus some. The data show 850,000 to 1,200,000 clones, roughly 80% seen once. Sequencing was carried out using memory CD4+ T cells sorted from blood. Subset reported: CD45RA-negative fraction. The receptors were sampled from a man aged 18-30 years in good health.

The chain combines TRBV7-6 with TRBJ2-1; 7 nucleotides align to TRBD2. The V gene's germline CDR1 is SGHVS and CDR2 FNYEAQ. Trimming removed 5 bases from V and 7 bases from J; junction bases left unmatched: 11. The CDR3 has 15 amino acids. This CDR3 reads CASSQKGGNMNEQFF. CDR3 coding DNA: TGTGCCAGCAGCCAAAAGGGAGGGAATATGAATGAGCAGTTCTTC.

This chain links TRBV19 with TRBJ2-7; D tentatively fits TRBD1 or TRBD2 (6 bases each). Per the germline V gene, CDR1 is LNHDA and CDR2 is SQIVND (reference sequence). The CDR3 is made up of 15 amino acids. V was pared by 3 bases and J by 1 base, with 13 bases between. The CDR3 reads CASSILGGPSYEQYF. In DNA, the CDR3 is TGTGCCAGTAGTATTTTGGGGGGCCCTTCCTACGAGCAGTACTTC.